The 28 T cell receptor beta chains listed next were all sequenced from one sample in a study of monozygotic twins with inflammatory bowel disease. TCRdb reprocessed the 5' RACE reads and reports one entry per CDR3 protein, with no DNA. This sample's table reports some 150,000 distinct CDR3 sequences. The sample was blood. Receptors originate from a human donor with ulcerative colitis or Crohn's disease, or a healthy co-twin of an affected twin (not recorded which).

V gene TRBV7-2 combines with J gene TRBJ2-5; lacking DNA, the TRBD1 call made by TCRdb goes unchecked. The CDR3 is 14 amino acids. Germline-derived CDR1 and CDR2 are SGHTA and FQGNSA. This chain's CDR3 is CASSPTGDRETQYF. The whole variable domain, filled in from reference TRBV7-2 and TRBJ2-5, reads GAGVSQSPSNKVTEKGKDVELRCDPISGHTALYWYRQSLGQGLEFLIYFQGNSAPDKSGLPSDRFSAERTGGSVSTLTIQRTQQEDSAVYLCASSPTGDRETQYFGPGTRLLVL.

The chain combines TRBV7-9 with TRBJ1-1. CDR1 and CDR2 from the germline V gene are SEHNR and FQNEAQ (reference sequence). The CDR3 length is 15 residues. The CDR3 loop reads CASSSIQSMNTEAFF.

This chain connects TRBV6-2 or TRBV6-3 to TRBJ1-1. CDR1 and CDR2 (germline): MNHEY, SVGEGT. The CDR3 sequence is 15 residues long. CDR3 sequence: CASSYPGRTNTEAFF.

The chain employs TRBV29-1 and TRBJ1-2; as DNA is missing, the TRBD1 call by TCRdb cannot be tested. The CDR3 extends over 15 amino acids. Germline loops: CDR1 SQVTM, CDR2 ANQGSEA. The CDR3 loop reads CSVSRGQGTNYGYTF.

The genes are TRBV12-3 or TRBV12-4 and TRBJ1-3. The CDR3 runs 13 residues. The CDR3 sequence: CASTPASGNTIYF.

The chain has TRBV30 and TRBJ2-3; TCRdb's D gene call, TRBD2, goes unchecked for lack of DNA. This CDR3 spans 16 amino acids. From germline, CDR1 is GTSNPN and CDR2 SVGIG (reference sequence). This CDR3 reads CAWSLGLAGGPDTQYF.

This sequence joins TRBV7-2 and TRBJ2-1; TCRdb's D call, TRBD2, is unchecked because there is no DNA. The CDR3 extends over 13 amino acids. CDR1 is SGHTA, CDR2 FQGNSA, per germline. The CDR3 here is CASTLGTSREQFF.

The chain couples TRBV5-1 to TRBJ1-4; TCRdb selects TRBD1, and the lack of DNA leaves this call unchecked. Germline V CDR1 and CDR2: SGHRS, YFSETQ. The CDR3 has 16 amino acids. The CDR3 loop is CASSSHRGSTNEILFF.

The gene calls are TRBV11-2 and TRBJ1-5. CDR3 size: 15 residues. Looked up from germline, CDR1 is SGHAT and CDR2 is FQNNGV. Here the CDR3 reads CASSKDPRGNQPQHF.

The CDR3 is CASSLRGGRGNTEAFF. The chain uses TRBV6-2 or TRBV6-3 and TRBJ1-1; TCRdb returns TRBD1, unconfirmable since there is no DNA. CDR1 and CDR2 from the germline V gene are MNHEY and SVGEGT. The CDR3 contains 16 residues.

The chain links TRBV4-2 to TRBJ2-7; TCRdb's assignment of TRBD1 cannot be checked, as there is no DNA. The germline gives CDR1 LGHNA, CDR2 YNFKEQ. The CDR3 is made up of 14 amino acids. The CDR3 is CASSPTGRSYEQYF.

The chain uses TRBV9 and TRBJ2-2. CDR1 SGDLS and CDR2 YYNGEE come from the germline V gene. This CDR3 is 14 amino acids long. The CDR3 is CASSGAENTGELFF.

V is TRBV10-3 and J is TRBJ2-7. Looked up from germline, CDR1 is ENHRY and CDR2 is SYGVKD. The CDR3 extends over 11 amino acids. The CDR3 loop reads CAIGEGSEQYF.

The CDR3 loop reads CASSLSETQYF. The rearrangement links TRBV5-1 to TRBJ2-5. Germline CDR1 is SGHRS and CDR2 is YFSETQ. CDR3 length equals 11 residues.

V usage is TRBV30 and J usage is TRBJ1-1; the D gene TCRdb calls, TRBD1, cannot be checked with no DNA. Germline lookup yields CDR1 GTSNPN and CDR2 SVGIG (reference sequence). This CDR3 is built from 13 residues. CDR3: CAWKKGGNTEAFF.

V and J are TRBV30 and TRBJ2-1. Germline values: CDR1 GTSNPN, CDR2 SVGIG (reference sequence). The CDR3 extends over 14 amino acids. The CDR3 spells CAWADGPSYNEQFF.

The V and J genes are TRBV6-1 and TRBJ1-3. Germline V gene data show CDR1 as MNHNS and CDR2 as SASEGT. CDR3 length equals 16 residues. The CDR3 here is CASSDGVASSGNTIYF.

The chain couples TRBV20-1 to TRBJ1-6. Germline CDR1 is DFQATT and CDR2 is SNEGSKA (reference sequence). The length of the CDR3 is 11 residues. CDR3 protein: CSASIDSPLHF.

The chain joins TRBV29-1 to TRBJ1-1. The CDR3 consists of 13 residues. The germline V gene has CDR1 SQVTM and CDR2 ANQGSEA. The CDR3 loop is CSVRDSLNTEAFF.

The chain recombines TRBV29-1 with TRBJ2-1; there is no DNA to check the TCRdb D call of TRBD1. The CDR3 has 14 residues. CDR1 SQVTM and CDR2 ANQGSEA come from the germline V gene. CDR3 sequence: CSVSGQGMDGEQFF.

The chain is built from TRBV20-1 and TRBJ2-7; TCRdb lists TRBD2, though no DNA is available to test this call. Germline-derived CDR1 and CDR2 are DFQATT and SNEGSKA (reference sequence). CDR3 length: 15 residues. The CDR3 is CSAATTSGGAYEQYF.

The V gene is TRBV12-3 or TRBV12-4, the J gene TRBJ1-2; the D call of TRBD1 rests on TCRdb alone, since no DNA is present to check it. This CDR3 is 15 amino acids long. This CDR3 is CASSLEGTANYGYTF.

The chain carries TRBV20-1 and TRBJ2-4; TCRdb's D call of TRBD2 is untestable without DNA. Germline V gene sequence: CDR1 DFQATT, CDR2 SNEGSKA (reference sequence). The CDR3 length is 13 residues. The CDR3 protein is CSAPSGSGNIQYF.

This chain uses TRBV6-2 or TRBV6-3 with TRBJ2-6. This CDR3 is built from 21 residues. Germline values: CDR1 MNHEY, CDR2 SVGEGT. The chain's CDR3 is CASSYSIIPGQISSGANVLTF.

CDR3 amino acids: CASSQDRIGQLHF. This chain connects TRBV3-1 to TRBJ1-5; TCRdb gives TRBD1 as the D gene, but with no DNA this cannot be confirmed. The germline V gene has CDR1 LGHDT and CDR2 YNNKEL (reference sequence). CDR3 length: 13 residues.

This chain links TRBV27 with TRBJ2-7. This CDR3 region has 14 residues. Germline-derived CDR1 and CDR2 are MNHEY and SMNVEV (reference sequence). The CDR3 sequence is CASSLTPEVGEQYF.

J is TRBJ2-1 and V is TRBV28; TCRdb returns TRBD2, unconfirmable since there is no DNA. This CDR3 comprises 15 residues. Germline assignment: CDR1 MDHEN and CDR2 SYDVKM. The CDR3 loop reads CASSTPGLAANEQFF. Variable domain in full (rest from reference TRBV28 and TRBJ2-1): DVKVTQSSRYLVKRTGEKVFLECVQDMDHENMFWYRQDPGLGLRLIYFSYDVKMKEKGDIPEGYSVSREKKERFSLILESASTNQTSMYLCASSTPGLAANEQFFGPGTRLTVL.

The J gene is TRBJ2-1, the V gene TRBV9; there is no DNA to check the TCRdb D call of TRBD2. CDR1 and CDR2 from the germline V gene are SGDLS and YYNGEE. This CDR3 comprises 17 residues. CDR3: CASSSGISGRGVNEQFF.